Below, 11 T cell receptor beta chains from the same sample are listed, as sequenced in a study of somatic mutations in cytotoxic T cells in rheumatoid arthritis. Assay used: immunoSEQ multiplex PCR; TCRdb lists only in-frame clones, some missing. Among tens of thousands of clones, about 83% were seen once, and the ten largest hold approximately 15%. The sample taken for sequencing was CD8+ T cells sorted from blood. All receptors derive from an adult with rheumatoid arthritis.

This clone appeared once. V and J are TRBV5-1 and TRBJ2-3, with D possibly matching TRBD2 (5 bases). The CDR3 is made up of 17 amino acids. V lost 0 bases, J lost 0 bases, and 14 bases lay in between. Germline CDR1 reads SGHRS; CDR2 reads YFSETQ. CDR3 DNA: TGCGCCAGCAGCTTGGTCCGAAGCGGTAGAAGCACAGATACGCAGTATTTT. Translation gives CASSLVRSGRSTDTQYF.

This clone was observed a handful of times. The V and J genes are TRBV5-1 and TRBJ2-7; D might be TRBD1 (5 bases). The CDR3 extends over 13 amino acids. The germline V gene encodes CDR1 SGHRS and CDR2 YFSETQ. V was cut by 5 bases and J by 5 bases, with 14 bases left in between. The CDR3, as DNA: TGCGCCAGCAGGCCGGGTATAGGGGACGAGCAGTACGTC. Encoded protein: CASRPGIGDEQYV.

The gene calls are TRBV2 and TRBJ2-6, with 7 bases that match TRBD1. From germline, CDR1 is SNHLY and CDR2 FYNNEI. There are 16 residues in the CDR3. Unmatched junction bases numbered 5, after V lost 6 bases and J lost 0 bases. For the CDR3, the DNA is TGTGCCAGCAGACAGGGGCGTCACTCTGGGGCCAACGTCCTGACTTTC. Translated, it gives CASRQGRHSGANVLTF.

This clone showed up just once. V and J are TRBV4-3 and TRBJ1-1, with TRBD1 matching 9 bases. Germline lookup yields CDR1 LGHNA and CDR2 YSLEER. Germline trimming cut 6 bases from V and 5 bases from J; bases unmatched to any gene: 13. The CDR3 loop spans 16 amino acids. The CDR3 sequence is CASRISGTGTLTEAFF. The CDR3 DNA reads TGCGCCAGCAGAATTTCCGGGACAGGGACTTTGACTGAAGCTTTCTTT.

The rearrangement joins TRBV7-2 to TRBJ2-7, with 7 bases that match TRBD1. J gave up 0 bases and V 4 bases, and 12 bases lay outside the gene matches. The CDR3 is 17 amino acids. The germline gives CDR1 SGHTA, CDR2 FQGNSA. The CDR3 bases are TGTGCCAGCAGCTCCTACTCCGGACAGGCCTTCTCCTACGAGCAGTACTTC. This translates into CASSSYSGQAFSYEQYF.

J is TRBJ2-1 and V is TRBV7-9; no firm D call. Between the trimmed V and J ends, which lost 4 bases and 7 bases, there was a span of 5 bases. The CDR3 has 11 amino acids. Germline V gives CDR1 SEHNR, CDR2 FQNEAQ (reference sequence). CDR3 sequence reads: CASSWNNEQFF. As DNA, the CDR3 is TGTGCCAGCAGCTGGAATAATGAGCAGTTCTTC.

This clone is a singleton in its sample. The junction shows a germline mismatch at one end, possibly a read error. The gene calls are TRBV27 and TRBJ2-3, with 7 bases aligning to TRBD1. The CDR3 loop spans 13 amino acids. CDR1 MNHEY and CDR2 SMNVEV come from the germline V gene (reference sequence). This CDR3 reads CASSLVQGSTAFF. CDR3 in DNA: TGTGCCAGCAGTTTAGTACAGGGGTCGACAGCGTTTTTT.

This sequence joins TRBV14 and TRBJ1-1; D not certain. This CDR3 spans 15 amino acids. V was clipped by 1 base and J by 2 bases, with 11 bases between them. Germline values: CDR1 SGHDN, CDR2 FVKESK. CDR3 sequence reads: CASSQVAWGNTEAFF. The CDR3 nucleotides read TGTGCCAGCAGCCAAGTGGCTTGGGGAAACACTGAAGCTTTCTTT.

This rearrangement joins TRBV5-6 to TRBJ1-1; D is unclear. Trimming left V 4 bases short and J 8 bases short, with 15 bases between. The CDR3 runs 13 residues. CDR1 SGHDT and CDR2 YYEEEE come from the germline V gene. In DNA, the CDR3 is TGTGCCAGCAGCAGCGGTGCAGAGCTCGAAGCTTTCTTT. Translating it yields CASSSGAELEAFF.

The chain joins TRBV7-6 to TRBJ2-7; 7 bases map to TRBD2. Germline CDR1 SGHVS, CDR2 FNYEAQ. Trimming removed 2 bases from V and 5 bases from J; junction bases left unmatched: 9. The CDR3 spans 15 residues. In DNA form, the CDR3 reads TGTGCCAGCAGCTTACAAGCGGGGCAGGTCCACGAGCAGTACTTC. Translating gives CASSLQAGQVHEQYF.

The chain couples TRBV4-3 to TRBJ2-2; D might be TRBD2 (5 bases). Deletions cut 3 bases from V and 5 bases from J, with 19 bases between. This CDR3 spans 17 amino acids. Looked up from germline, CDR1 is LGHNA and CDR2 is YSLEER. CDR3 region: CASSQGAQVRGTGELFF. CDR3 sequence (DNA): TGCGCCAGCAGCCAGGGCGCCCAGGTTCGAGGGACCGGGGAGCTGTTTTTT.